What follows are 21 T cell receptor beta chains derived from one specimen sequenced in a study of blood T cell repertoires in COVID-19. Assay: immunoSEQ multiplex PCR; the TCRdb copy retains only in-frame clones and omits some. The data contain some 44,000 clones, around nine tenths of them singletons. Sequencing was performed on peripheral blood. Every receptor here comes from a human donor in a cohort sampled during active COVID-19.

The chain links TRBV5-6 to TRBJ1-1, with D unresolved. Germline CDR1 reads SGHDT; CDR2 reads YYEEEE. Trimming pared 4 bases from V and 5 bases from J, leaving 9 bases between. The CDR3 consists of 12 residues. The CDR3 DNA reads as TGTGCCAGCAGCCGTTCCGGGACTGAAGCTTTCTTT. Its protein is CASSRSGTEAFF.

This chain links TRBV7-6 with TRBJ2-1, with 7 bases lining up with TRBD1. The germline V gene encodes CDR1 SGHVS and CDR2 FNYEAQ. The CDR3 is made up of 14 amino acids. Trimming at V came to 3 bases and at J to 2 bases, leaving 1 base not matched to a gene. CDR3: CASSFGTAYNEQFF. The CDR3 DNA sequence: TGTGCCAGCAGCTTTGGGACAGCCTACAATGAGCAGTTCTTC.

V is TRBV7-8 and J is TRBJ1-3; 9 nucleotides match TRBD1. The CDR3 contains 14 residues. V shed 4 bases and J 3 bases; nucleotides not matched to a gene: 1. Germline V lookup: CDR1 SGHVS, CDR2 FQNEAQ. The CDR3 region is CASSSGQGGNTIYF. For the CDR3, the DNA is TGTGCCAGCAGCTCGGGACAGGGTGGAAACACCATATATTTT.

The chain has TRBV13 and TRBJ2-5; D is undetermined. The CDR3 has 15 residues. V was clipped by 5 bases and J by 3 bases, with 16 bases between them. The germline V gene encodes CDR1 PRHDT and CDR2 FYEKMQ (reference sequence). The CDR3: CASSPLSGPEETQYF. For the CDR3, the DNA is TGTGCCAGCAGCCCCCTGAGTGGGCCTGAAGAGACCCAGTACTTC.

This clone was recorded only once. V usage is TRBV30 and J usage is TRBJ1-3; possibly TRBD1 for D (6 bases). This CDR3 is built from 13 residues. The germline gives CDR1 GTSNPN, CDR2 SVGIG (reference sequence). V lost 3 bases and J lost 4, with 10 bases in between. The DNA for the CDR3 is TGTGCCTGGAGACAGGGCGGGGGAAACACCATATATTTT. It is translated as CAWRQGGGNTIYF.

V gene TRBV20-1 combines with J gene TRBJ2-1; 11 bases map to TRBD2. The CDR3 extends over 14 amino acids. Per germline, CDR1 DFQATT and CDR2 SNEGSKA (reference sequence). V was clipped by 3 bases and J by 8 bases; unmatched bases: 6. For the CDR3, the DNA is TGCAGTGCTAGTCGGGCTAGCGGGGGGTATGAGCAGTTCTTC. Translating gives CSASRASGGYEQFF.

This chain uses TRBV6-2 or TRBV6-3 with TRBJ1-2; 8 bases are a match to TRBD1. This CDR3 comprises 13 residues. Per the germline V gene, CDR1 is MNHEY and CDR2 is SVGEGT. Trimming took 4 bases from V and 7 from J; bases not matched to a gene: 5. In DNA form, the CDR3 reads TGTGCCAGCAGTTGGCAGGGGGCTGGTGGCTACACCTTC. Protein product: CASSWQGAGGYTF.

V is TRBV6-5 and J is TRBJ1-5; 7 bases agree with TRBD1. J was trimmed by 2 bases and V by 9 bases; bases with no gene match: 10. The CDR3 length is 15 residues. The germline gives CDR1 MNHEY, CDR2 SVGAGI. CDR3 nucleotides: TGTGCCAGATTGACCGACAGGGTGGGCAATCAGCCCCAGCATTTT. Protein: CARLTDRVGNQPQHF.

This clone was observed a single time. The chain is built from TRBV11-2 and TRBJ1-2; D remains ambiguous. Germline V CDR1 and CDR2: SGHAT, FQNNGV. The V and J ends lost 5 bases and 8 bases respectively, with 18 bases between them. This CDR3 region has 14 residues. The CDR3 region has the DNA TGTGCCAGCAGCCCCCGGCGGGAAGCTAGCGGCTACACCTTC. Amino acids: CASSPRREASGYTF. Full variable domain (outside the CDR3, taken from reference TRBV11-2 and TRBJ1-2): EAGVAQSPRYKIIEKRQSVAFWCNPISGHATLYWYQQILGQGPKLLIQFQNNGVVDDSQLPKDRFSAERLKGVDSTLKIQPAKLEDSAVYLCASSPRREASGYTFGSGTRLTVV.

The chain carries TRBV5-1 and TRBJ1-2; D is perhaps TRBD1 (5 bases). The CDR3 contains 14 residues. Germline-derived CDR1 and CDR2 are SGHRS and YFSETQ. The V and J ends lost 3 bases and 2 bases respectively, with 11 bases between them. CDR3 region: CASSSEGRNYGYTF. CDR3 sequence (DNA): TGCGCCAGCAGCTCGGAGGGACGGAACTATGGCTACACCTTC.

The chain joins TRBV5-1 to TRBJ2-1; tentative D call: TRBD2 (6 bases). This CDR3 has 15 residues. V gave up 4 bases and J gave up 7 bases, with 18 bases separating them. CDR1 is SGHRS and CDR2 is YFSETQ in the germline V gene. The CDR3 nucleotides read TGCGCCAGCAGCCGCGGGACCCCAGAGGGTAATGAGCAGTTCTTC. This gives the protein CASSRGTPEGNEQFF.

This clone was seen only a few times. The V gene is TRBV2, the J gene TRBJ2-3, with 11 bases matching TRBD2. Looked up from germline, CDR1 is SNHLY and CDR2 is FYNNEI. The CDR3 has 20 residues. With V trimmed by 6 bases and J by 0 bases, 17 bases remained unmatched. In DNA form, the CDR3 reads TGTGCCAGCAGCCCTGGGGGCCTAGCGGGGGGTTTCCTGAGCACAGATACGCAGTATTTT. This codes for CASSPGGLAGGFLSTDTQYF.

This chain uses TRBV29-1 with TRBJ1-2; TRBD1 matches 8 bases. The CDR3 has 14 amino acids. The junction had 6 bases not matched to a gene; V was cut back by 4 bases and J by 2 bases. Germline V lookup: CDR1 SQVTM, CDR2 ANQGSEA. The CDR3 loop is CSVATGEPNYGYTF. CDR3 bases: TGCAGCGTTGCGACAGGGGAGCCCAACTATGGCTACACCTTC.

This clone was detected a few times. This rearrangement joins TRBV5-1 to TRBJ2-1, with TRBD2 matching over 14 bases. Looked up from germline, CDR1 is SGHRS and CDR2 is YFSETQ. CDR3 length: 17 residues. V shed 4 bases and J 2 bases; nucleotides not matched to a gene: 5. This chain's CDR3 is CASSPRLAGGPYNEQFF. The DNA of the CDR3 is TGCGCCAGCAGCCCGAGACTAGCGGGGGGGCCCTACAATGAGCAGTTCTTC. The full variable domain, completed using reference TRBV5-1 and TRBJ2-1, is KAGVTQTPRYLIKTRGQQVTLSCSPISGHRSVSWYQQTPGQGLQFLFEYFSETQRNKGNFPGRFSGRQFSNSRSEMNVSTLELGDSALYLCASSPRLAGGPYNEQFFGPGTRLTVL.

The gene calls are TRBV19 and TRBJ2-1; 7 bases are a match to TRBD1. CDR1 and CDR2 from the germline V gene are LNHDA and SQIVND (reference sequence). The CDR3 extends over 15 amino acids. J gave up 0 bases and V 7 bases, and 6 bases lay outside the gene matches. Here the CDR3 reads CASNGGQSSYNEQFF. CDR3 in DNA: TGTGCCAGTAATGGGGGACAGAGCTCCTACAATGAGCAGTTCTTC.

The chain links TRBV2 to TRBJ2-1; 11 nucleotides agree with TRBD2. This CDR3 spans 15 amino acids. Trimming removed 7 bases from V and 5 bases from J; junction bases left unmatched: 7. Per the germline V gene, CDR1 is SNHLY and CDR2 is FYNNEI. CDR3 loop: CASILSGGADNEQFF. The CDR3 DNA reads TGTGCCAGCATCCTTAGCGGGGGGGCCGACAATGAGCAGTTCTTC.

This clone came up a few times. The chain has TRBV11-3 and TRBJ1-2; 9 nucleotides align to TRBD1. The CDR3 totals 13 residues. The J segment lost 6 bases and the V segment lost 5 bases, leaving 4 bases of the junction unmatched. Germline V gene data show CDR1 as SGHNT and CDR2 as YENEEA. CDR3 protein: CASSPQGAHGYTF. CDR3 nucleotide sequence: TGTGCCAGCAGCCCACAGGGGGCACATGGCTACACCTTC.

The rearrangement links TRBV28 to TRBJ1-2, with D perhaps matching TRBD1 (5 bases). With 3 bases removed from V and 7 bases from J, the gap between germline ends came to 18 bases. The CDR3 runs to 15 residues. CDR1 is MDHEN, CDR2 SYDVKM, per germline. In DNA, the CDR3 is TGTGCCAGCAGTTTTAAAGGGGAGGGCTGGAGTGGCTACACCTTC. It yields the protein CASSFKGEGWSGYTF.

This rearrangement joins TRBV7-9 to TRBJ2-3, with TRBD2 matching over 8 bases. The CDR3 contains 17 residues. The J segment lost 6 bases and the V segment lost 1 base, leaving 12 bases of the junction unmatched. Germline CDR1 is SEHNR and CDR2 is FQNEAQ (reference sequence). In nucleotides, the CDR3 is TGTGCCAGCAGCTTAGAGGGTAGCGGGGTGTTTGGCGATACGCAGTATTTT. Protein sequence: CASSLEGSGVFGDTQYF.

The chain uses TRBV30 and TRBJ2-7, with a weak D call TRBD1 (6 bases). This CDR3 comprises 13 residues. Germline CDR1 and CDR2: GTSNPN and SVGIG (reference sequence). The germline V and J ends were trimmed by 6 bases and 7 bases, with 19 bases remaining between them. The CDR3: CACVGRQAREQYF. The CDR3 nucleotides are TGTGCCTGCGTGGGGCGACAGGCCCGTGAGCAGTACTTC.

J is TRBJ1-2 and V is TRBV12-3 or TRBV12-4; 7 bases fit TRBD1. The CDR3 consists of 13 residues. J lost 7 bases, V lost 6 bases, and 8 bases had no gene match. The CDR3 nucleotides read TGTGCCAGCAGCCTACAGGGGAGTGGTGGCTACACCTTC. It specifies CASSLQGSGGYTF.